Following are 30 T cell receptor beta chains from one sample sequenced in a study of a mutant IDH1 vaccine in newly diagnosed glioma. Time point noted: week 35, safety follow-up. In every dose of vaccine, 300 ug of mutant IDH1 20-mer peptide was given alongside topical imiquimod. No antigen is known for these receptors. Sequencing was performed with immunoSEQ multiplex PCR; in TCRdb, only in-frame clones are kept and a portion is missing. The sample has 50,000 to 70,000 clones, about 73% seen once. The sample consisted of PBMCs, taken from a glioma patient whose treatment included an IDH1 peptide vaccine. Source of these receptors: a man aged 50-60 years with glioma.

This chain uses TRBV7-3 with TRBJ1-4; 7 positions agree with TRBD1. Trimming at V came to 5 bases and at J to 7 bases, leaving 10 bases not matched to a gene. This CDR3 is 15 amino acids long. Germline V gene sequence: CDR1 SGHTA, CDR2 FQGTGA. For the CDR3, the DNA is TGTGCCAGCAGCCCCACGACAGGGAGGGGTGAAAAACTGTTTTTT. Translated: CASSPTTGRGEKLFF.

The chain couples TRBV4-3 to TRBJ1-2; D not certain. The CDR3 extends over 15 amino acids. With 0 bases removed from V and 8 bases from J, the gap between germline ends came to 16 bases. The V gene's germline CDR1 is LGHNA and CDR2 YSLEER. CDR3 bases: TGCGCCAGCAGCCAAGAGAACAGCCCCACGGGGGGCTACACCTTC. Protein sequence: CASSQENSPTGGYTF.

The chain's CDR3 is CASSIVRNTEAFF. DNA of the CDR3: TGTGCCAGCAGCATAGTCAGGAACACTGAAGCTTTCTTT. This chain uses TRBV5-6 with TRBJ1-1, with D unresolved. V lost 4 bases and J lost 1, with 8 bases in between. Germline V gene lookup returns CDR1 SGHDT and CDR2 YYEEEE. The CDR3 runs 13 residues.

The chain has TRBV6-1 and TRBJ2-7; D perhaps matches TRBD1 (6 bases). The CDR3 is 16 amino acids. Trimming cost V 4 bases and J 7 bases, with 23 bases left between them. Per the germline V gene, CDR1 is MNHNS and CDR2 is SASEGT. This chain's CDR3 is CASSGSGTLSPREQYF. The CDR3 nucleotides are TGTGCCAGCAGTGGATCCGGGACACTTTCGCCGCGGGAGCAGTACTTC.

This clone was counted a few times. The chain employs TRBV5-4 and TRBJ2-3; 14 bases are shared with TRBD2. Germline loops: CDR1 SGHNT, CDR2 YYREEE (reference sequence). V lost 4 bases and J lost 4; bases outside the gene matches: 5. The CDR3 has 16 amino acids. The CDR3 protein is CASSRTSGGPPDTQYF. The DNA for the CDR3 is TGTGCCAGCAGCCGGACTAGCGGGGGGCCTCCAGATACGCAGTATTTT.

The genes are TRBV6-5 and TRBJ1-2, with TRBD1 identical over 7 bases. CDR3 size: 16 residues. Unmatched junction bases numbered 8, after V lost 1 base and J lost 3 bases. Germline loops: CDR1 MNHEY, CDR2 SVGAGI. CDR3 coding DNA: TGTGCCAGCAGTTACTTACAGGGGAGGAGCGACTATGGCTACACCTTC. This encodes CASSYLQGRSDYGYTF.

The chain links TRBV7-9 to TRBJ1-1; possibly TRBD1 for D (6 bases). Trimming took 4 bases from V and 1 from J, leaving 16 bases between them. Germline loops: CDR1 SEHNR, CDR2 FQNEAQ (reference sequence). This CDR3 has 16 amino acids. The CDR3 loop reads CASSSPRGMPNTEAFF. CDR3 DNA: TGTGCCAGCAGCTCTCCCAGGGGAATGCCGAACACTGAAGCTTTCTTT.

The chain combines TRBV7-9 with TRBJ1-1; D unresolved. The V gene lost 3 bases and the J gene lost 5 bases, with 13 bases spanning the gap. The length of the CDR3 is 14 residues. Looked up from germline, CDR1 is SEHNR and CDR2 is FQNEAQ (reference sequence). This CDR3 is CASSFGDSGTEAFF. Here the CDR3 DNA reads TGTGCCAGCAGCTTCGGGGATTCAGGTACTGAAGCTTTCTTT.

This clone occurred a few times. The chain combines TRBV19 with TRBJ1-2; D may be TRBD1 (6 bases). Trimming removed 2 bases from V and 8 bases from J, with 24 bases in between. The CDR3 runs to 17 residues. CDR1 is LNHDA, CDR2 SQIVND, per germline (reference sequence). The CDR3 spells CASSINGQSAILKGYTF. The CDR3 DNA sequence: TGTGCCAGTAGTATAAACGGACAGAGCGCCATACTTAAGGGCTACACCTTC.

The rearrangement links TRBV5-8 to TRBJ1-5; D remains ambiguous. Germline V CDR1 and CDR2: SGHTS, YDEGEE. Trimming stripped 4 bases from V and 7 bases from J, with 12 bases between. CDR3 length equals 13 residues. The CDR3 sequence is CASSEGRFQPQHF. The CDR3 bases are TGTGCCAGCAGCGAGGGTAGATTCCAGCCCCAGCATTTT.

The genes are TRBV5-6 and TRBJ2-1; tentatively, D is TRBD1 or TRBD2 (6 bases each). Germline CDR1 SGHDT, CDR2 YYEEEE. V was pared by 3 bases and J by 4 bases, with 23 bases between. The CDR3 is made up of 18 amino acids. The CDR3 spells CASSSRRGRLISYNEQFF. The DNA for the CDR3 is TGTGCCAGCAGCTCCCGACGGGGGCGGCTTATCTCGTACAATGAGCAGTTCTTC.

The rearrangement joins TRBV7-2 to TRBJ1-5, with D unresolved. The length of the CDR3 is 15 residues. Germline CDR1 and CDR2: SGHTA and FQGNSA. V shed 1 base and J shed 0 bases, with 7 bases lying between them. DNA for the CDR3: TGTGCCAGCAGCTTAGGAGGGCTTAGCAATCAGCCCCAGCATTTT. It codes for CASSLGGLSNQPQHF. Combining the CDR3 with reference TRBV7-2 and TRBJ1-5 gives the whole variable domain GAGVSQSPSNKVTEKGKDVELRCDPISGHTALYWYRQSLGQGLEFLIYFQGNSAPDKSGLPSDRFSAERTGGSVSTLTIQRTQQEDSAVYLCASSLGGLSNQPQHFGDGTRLSIL.

The CDR3 DNA sequence: TGCGCCAGCAGCCTAACAGGGTTTCAGCCCCAGCATTTT. As protein: CASSLTGFQPQHF. This chain links TRBV5-1 with TRBJ1-5; perhaps TRBD1 as D (6 bases). Germline V gene sequence: CDR1 SGHRS, CDR2 YFSETQ. V was pared by 4 bases and J by 6 bases, with 11 bases between. The CDR3 totals 13 residues.

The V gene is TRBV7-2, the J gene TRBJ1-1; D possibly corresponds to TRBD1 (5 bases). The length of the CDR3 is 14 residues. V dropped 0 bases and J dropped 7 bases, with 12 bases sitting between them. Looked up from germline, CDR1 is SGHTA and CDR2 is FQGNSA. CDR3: CASSLASAGREAFF. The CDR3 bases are TGTGCCAGCAGCTTAGCATCGGCGGGGCGTGAAGCTTTCTTT.

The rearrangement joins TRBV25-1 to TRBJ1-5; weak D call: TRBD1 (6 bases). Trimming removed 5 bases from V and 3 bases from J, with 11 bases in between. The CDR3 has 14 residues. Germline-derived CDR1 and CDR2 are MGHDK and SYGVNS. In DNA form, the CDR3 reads TGTGCCAGCAGTACCAGGGGTCCCAATCAGCCCCAGCATTTT. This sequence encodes CASSTRGPNQPQHF.

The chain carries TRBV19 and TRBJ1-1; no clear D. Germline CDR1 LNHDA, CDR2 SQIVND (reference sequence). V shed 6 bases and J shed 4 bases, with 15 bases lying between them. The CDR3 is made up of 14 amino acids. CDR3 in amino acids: CASRGKAGATEAFF. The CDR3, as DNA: TGTGCCAGTAGGGGCAAAGCGGGCGCCACTGAAGCTTTCTTT.

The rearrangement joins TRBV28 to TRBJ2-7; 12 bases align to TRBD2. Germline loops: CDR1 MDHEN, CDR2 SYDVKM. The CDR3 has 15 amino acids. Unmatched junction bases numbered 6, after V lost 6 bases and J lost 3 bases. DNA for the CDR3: TGTGCCAGCAGACAACTAGCGGGGGGCCGCTACGAGCAGTACTTC. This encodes CASRQLAGGRYEQYF.

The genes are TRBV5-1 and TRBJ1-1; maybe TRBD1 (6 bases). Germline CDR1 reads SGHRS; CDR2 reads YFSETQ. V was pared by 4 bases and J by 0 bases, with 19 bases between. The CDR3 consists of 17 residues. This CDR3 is CASSIFEGGQMNTEAFF. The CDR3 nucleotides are TGCGCCAGCAGCATTTTTGAGGGTGGACAGATGAACACTGAAGCTTTCTTT.

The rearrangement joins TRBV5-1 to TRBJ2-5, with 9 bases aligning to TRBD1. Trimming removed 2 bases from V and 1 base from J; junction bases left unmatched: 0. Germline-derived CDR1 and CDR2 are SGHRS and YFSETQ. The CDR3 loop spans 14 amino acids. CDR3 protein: CASSLQGAQETQYF. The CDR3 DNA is TGCGCCAGCAGCTTACAGGGGGCCCAAGAGACCCAGTACTTC.

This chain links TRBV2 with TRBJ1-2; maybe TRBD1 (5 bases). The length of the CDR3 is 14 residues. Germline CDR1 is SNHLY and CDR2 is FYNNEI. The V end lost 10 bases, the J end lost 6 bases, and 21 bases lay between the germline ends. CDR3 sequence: CAIARSQGLDGYTF. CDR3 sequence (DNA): TGTGCCATTGCCCGTAGTCAGGGCCTAGATGGCTACACCTTC.

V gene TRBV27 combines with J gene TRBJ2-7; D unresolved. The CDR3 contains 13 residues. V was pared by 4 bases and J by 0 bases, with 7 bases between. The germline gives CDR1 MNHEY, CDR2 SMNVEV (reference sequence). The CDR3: CASSYQFSYEQYF. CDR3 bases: TGTGCCAGCAGTTACCAATTCTCCTACGAGCAGTACTTC.

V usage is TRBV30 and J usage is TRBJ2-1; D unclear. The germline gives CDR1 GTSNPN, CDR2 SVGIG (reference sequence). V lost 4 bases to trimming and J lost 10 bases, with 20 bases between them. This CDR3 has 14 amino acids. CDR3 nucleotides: TGTGCCTGGAAATGGGGAAGACTCGGTGGGGAGCAGTTCTTC. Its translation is CAWKWGRLGGEQFF. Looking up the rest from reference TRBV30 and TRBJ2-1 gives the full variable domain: SQTIHQWPATLVQPVGSPLSLECTVEGTSNPNLYWYRQAAGRGLQLLFYSVGIGQISSEVPQNLSASRPQDRQFILSSKKLLLSDSGFYLCAWKWGRLGGEQFFGPGTRLTVL.

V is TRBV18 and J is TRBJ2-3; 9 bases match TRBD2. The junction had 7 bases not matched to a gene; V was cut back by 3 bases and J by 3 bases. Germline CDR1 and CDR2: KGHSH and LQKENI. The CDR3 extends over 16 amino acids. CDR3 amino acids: CASSPLLAGTTDTQYF. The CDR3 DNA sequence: TGTGCCAGCTCACCTCTTCTAGCGGGAACGACAGATACGCAGTATTTT. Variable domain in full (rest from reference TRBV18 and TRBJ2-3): NAGVMQNPRHLVRRRGQEARLRCSPMKGHSHVYWYRQLPEEGLKFMVYLQKENIIDESGMPKERFSAEFPKEGPSILRIQQVVRGDSAAYFCASSPLLAGTTDTQYFGPGTRLTVL.

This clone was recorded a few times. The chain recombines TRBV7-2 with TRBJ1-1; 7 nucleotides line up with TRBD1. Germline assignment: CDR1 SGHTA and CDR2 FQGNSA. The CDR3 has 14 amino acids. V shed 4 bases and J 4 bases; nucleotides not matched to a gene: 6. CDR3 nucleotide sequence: TGTGCCAGCAGCTCGGACAGGACGCTCACTGAAGCTTTCTTT. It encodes CASSSDRTLTEAFF. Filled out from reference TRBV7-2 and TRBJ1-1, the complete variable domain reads GAGVSQSPSNKVTEKGKDVELRCDPISGHTALYWYRQSLGQGLEFLIYFQGNSAPDKSGLPSDRFSAERTGGSVSTLTIQRTQQEDSAVYLCASSSDRTLTEAFFGQGTRLTVV.

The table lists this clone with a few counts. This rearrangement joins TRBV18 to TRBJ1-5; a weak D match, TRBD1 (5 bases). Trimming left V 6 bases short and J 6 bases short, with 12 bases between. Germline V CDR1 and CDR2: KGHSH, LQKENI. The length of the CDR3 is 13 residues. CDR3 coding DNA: TGTGCCAGCTCCACAGGAGCAGGTCAGCCCCAGCATTTT. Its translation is CASSTGAGQPQHF. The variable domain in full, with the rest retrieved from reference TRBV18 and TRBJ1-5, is NAGVMQNPRHLVRRRGQEARLRCSPMKGHSHVYWYRQLPEEGLKFMVYLQKENIIDESGMPKERFSAEFPKEGPSILRIQQVVRGDSAAYFCASSTGAGQPQHFGDGTRLSIL.

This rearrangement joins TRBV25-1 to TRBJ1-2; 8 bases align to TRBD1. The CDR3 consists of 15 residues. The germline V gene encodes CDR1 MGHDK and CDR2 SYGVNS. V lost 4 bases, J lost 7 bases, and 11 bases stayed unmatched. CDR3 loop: CASSGGQGVVGGYTF. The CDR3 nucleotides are TGTGCCAGCAGTGGAGGACAGGGTGTTGTCGGTGGCTACACCTTC.

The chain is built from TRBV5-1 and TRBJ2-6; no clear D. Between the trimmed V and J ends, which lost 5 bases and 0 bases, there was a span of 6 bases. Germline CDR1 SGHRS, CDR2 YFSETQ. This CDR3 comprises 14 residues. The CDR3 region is CASRVSSGANVLTF. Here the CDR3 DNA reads TGCGCCAGCAGAGTGAGCTCTGGGGCCAACGTCCTGACTTTC.

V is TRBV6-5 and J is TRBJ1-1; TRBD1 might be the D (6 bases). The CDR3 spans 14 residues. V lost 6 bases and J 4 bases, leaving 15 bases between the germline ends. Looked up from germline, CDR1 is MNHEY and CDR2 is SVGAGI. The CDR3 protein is CASSRDPGATEAFF. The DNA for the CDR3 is TGTGCCAGCAGCCGAGACCCGGGGGCCACTGAAGCTTTCTTT.

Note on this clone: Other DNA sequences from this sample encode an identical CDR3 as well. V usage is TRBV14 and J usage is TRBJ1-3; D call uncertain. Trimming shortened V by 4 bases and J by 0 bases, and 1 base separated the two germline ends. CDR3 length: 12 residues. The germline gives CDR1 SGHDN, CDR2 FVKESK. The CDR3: CASSPSGNTIYF. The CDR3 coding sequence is TGTGCCAGCAGCCCCTCTGGAAACACCATATATTTT. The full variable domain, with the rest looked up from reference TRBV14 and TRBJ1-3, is EAGVTQFPSHSVIEKGQTVTLRCDPISGHDNLYWYRRVMGKEIKFLLHFVKESKQDESGMPNNRFLAERTGGTYSTLKVQPAELEDSGVYFCASSPSGNTIYFGEGSWLTVV.

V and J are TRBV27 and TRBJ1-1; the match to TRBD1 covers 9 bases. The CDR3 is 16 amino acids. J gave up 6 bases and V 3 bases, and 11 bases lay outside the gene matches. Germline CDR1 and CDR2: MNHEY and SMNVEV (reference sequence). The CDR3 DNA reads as TGTGCCAGCAGTTTCCAGGGACAGGGAAGGATCTCTGAAGCTTTCTTT. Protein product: CASSFQGQGRISEAFF.